These 32 T cell receptor beta chains originate from one sample sequenced in a study of blood T cell repertoires in COVID-19. Produced via immunoSEQ multiplex PCR; TCRdb's table is partial and in-frame only. The sample lists 140,000 to 150,000 clones; more than 80% were seen once. Input material: peripheral blood. The receptors originated from a woman aged 55-75 years with active COVID-19.

The genes are TRBV12-2 and TRBJ2-1; whether TRBD1, the table's D call, matches the DNA was not checked. TRBV12-2 represents a pseudogene. This CDR3 is built from 17 residues. The CDR3 region is CASRLGDSMPEYNEQFF. The DNA for the CDR3 is TGTGCAAGTCGCCTAGGGGACAGTATGCCCGAATACAATGAGCAGTTCTTC.

The chain combines TRBV27 with TRBJ2-1; 7 bases agree with TRBD1. Germline V lookup: CDR1 MNHEY, CDR2 SMNVEV (reference sequence). There are 13 residues in the CDR3. V shed 4 bases, J shed 6 bases, and the junction held 3 bases outside the gene matches. The CDR3 spells CASSSTGINEQFF. The DNA for the CDR3 is TGTGCCAGCAGTTCGACAGGGATCAATGAGCAGTTCTTC.

This clone was seen just once. V usage is TRBV27 and J usage is TRBJ1-6, with 7 bases matching TRBD1. Germline V gene lookup returns CDR1 MNHEY and CDR2 SMNVEV (reference sequence). This CDR3 is built from 14 residues. Unmatched junction bases numbered 3, after V lost 8 bases and J lost 2 bases. The DNA of the CDR3 is TGTGCCAGCTCACAGGGGACCTATAATTCACCCCTCCACTTT. It is translated as CASSQGTYNSPLHF.

The rearrangement joins TRBV9 to TRBJ2-1; tentative D call: TRBD2 (6 bases). The CDR3 contains 14 residues. Trimming removed 1 base from V and 7 bases from J, with 12 bases in between. Germline assignment: CDR1 SGDLS and CDR2 YYNGEE. The CDR3 DNA follows: TGTGCCAGCAGCGTATCGGGAGCTTGGAATGAGCAGTTCTTC. Translated, it gives CASSVSGAWNEQFF.

The chain is built from TRBV6-4 and TRBJ1-4; 11 bases agree with TRBD1. V dropped 4 bases and J dropped 2; count of bases not matched to a gene: 9. CDR3 length: 18 residues. Germline assignment: CDR1 MRHNA and CDR2 SNTAGT. The CDR3 nucleotides are TGTGCCAGCAGTGTCTTGAGGGACAGGGGGTTGACTAATGAAAAACTGTTTTTT. This gives the protein CASSVLRDRGLTNEKLFF.

The sample holds one count of this clone. V and J are TRBV19 and TRBJ2-1; 10 nucleotides match TRBD2. The germline V gene encodes CDR1 LNHDA and CDR2 SQIVND (reference sequence). V lost 2 bases and J lost 4; bases outside the gene matches: 5. The CDR3 spans 16 residues. The CDR3 nucleotides read TGTGCCAGTAGTATACCTAGCGGGAGCAGTTACAATGAGCAGTTCTTC. Amino acid sequence: CASSIPSGSSYNEQFF.

The rearrangement links TRBV3-1 (or the pseudogene TRBV3-2) to TRBJ2-3; 11 bases map to TRBD2. Trimming at V came to 4 bases and at J to 4 bases, leaving 10 bases not matched to a gene. Germline V gives CDR1 LGHDT, CDR2 YNNKEL (reference sequence). The CDR3 totals 17 residues. The CDR3 DNA sequence: TGTGCCAGCAGCCCCCGGACTAGCGGGTGGGAGGCAGATACGCAGTATTTT. Its protein is CASSPRTSGWEADTQYF.

The J gene is TRBJ2-5, the V gene TRBV5-1; D ambiguous. This CDR3 comprises 13 residues. V was pared by 0 bases and J by 5 bases, with 8 bases between. CDR1 is SGHRS and CDR2 is YFSETQ in the germline V gene. The CDR3 DNA reads TGCGCCAGCAGCTTGGCTATACCGGAGACCCAGTACTTC. It encodes CASSLAIPETQYF.

The J gene is TRBJ2-2, the V gene TRBV2; D uncertain. Trimming took 6 bases from V and 6 from J, leaving 11 bases between them. Germline CDR1 SNHLY, CDR2 FYNNEI. This CDR3 is 13 amino acids long. The CDR3 sequence is CASRRNGAGELFF. In nucleotides, the CDR3 is TGTGCCAGCAGGAGGAACGGAGCCGGGGAGCTGTTTTTT.

The rearrangement uses TRBV20-1 and TRBJ2-3, with a weak D call TRBD2 (5 bases). V lost 3 bases, J lost 2 bases, and 12 bases lay in between. Germline V gene lookup returns CDR1 DFQATT and CDR2 SNEGSKA (reference sequence). This CDR3 contains 14 residues. The CDR3 region is CSASFPGTTDTQYF. The CDR3 coding sequence is TGCAGTGCTAGTTTCCCGGGAACCACAGATACGCAGTATTTT.

This clone was recorded a few times. The chain is built from TRBV27 and TRBJ2-7; TRBD2 matches 7 bases. Germline V gene data show CDR1 as MNHEY and CDR2 as SMNVEV (reference sequence). This CDR3 region has 14 residues. Trimming cost V 0 bases and J 6 bases; bases outside gene matches: 5. Written as DNA, the CDR3 is TGTGCCAGCAGTTTATCGACGCGGGGGTCCGAGCAGTACTTC. This gives the protein CASSLSTRGSEQYF.

The CDR3 nucleotides are TGTGCCAGCAGCCTTGATAGCGGGAGGCGGGAGACCCAGTACTTC. Translating it yields CASSLDSGRRETQYF. The chain uses TRBV9 and TRBJ2-5; 10 nucleotides agree with TRBD2. After removal of 4 bases from V and 5 bases from J, the junction contained 8 bases not matched to a gene. CDR3 length: 15 residues. CDR1 and CDR2 from the germline V gene are SGDLS and YYNGEE.

This chain links TRBV28 with TRBJ2-7, with D perhaps matching TRBD1 (6 bases). Germline loops: CDR1 MDHEN, CDR2 SYDVKM. This CDR3 contains 13 residues. Trimming took 3 bases from V and 3 from J, leaving 9 bases between them. CDR3 nucleotides: TGTGCCAGCAGTTTGGCAGGGGTCTACGAGCAGTACTTC. It specifies CASSLAGVYEQYF. The full variable domain, its missing parts supplied by reference TRBV28 and TRBJ2-7, is DVKVTQSSRYLVKRTGEKVFLECVQDMDHENMFWYRQDPGLGLRLIYFSYDVKMKEKGDIPEGYSVSREKKERFSLILESASTNQTSMYLCASSLAGVYEQYFGPGTRLTVT.

The chain combines TRBV4-3 with TRBJ2-2; 10 bases map to TRBD2. The V gene's germline CDR1 is LGHNA and CDR2 YSLEER. The V gene end was trimmed by 2 bases and the J gene end by 1 base; junction bases not matched to a gene: 10. The CDR3 length is 19 residues. The CDR3 DNA follows: TGCGCCAGCAGCCAAACCTACGGACTAGCGGCCTTGAACACCGGGGAGCTGTTTTTT. It is translated as CASSQTYGLAALNTGELFF.

The V and J genes are TRBV7-3 and TRBJ2-3, with 9 bases fitting TRBD1. With V trimmed by 4 bases and J by 5 bases, 7 bases remained unmatched. In germline, CDR1 is SGHTA, CDR2 FQGTGA. This CDR3 is 15 amino acids long. The CDR3 nucleotides read TGTGCCAGCAGCTCAGGGGACAGGGCCGGAGATACGCAGTATTTT. Translated: CASSSGDRAGDTQYF.

The rearrangement uses TRBV6-2 or TRBV6-3 and TRBJ2-2; 8 bases map to TRBD2. After removal of 6 bases from V and 5 bases from J, the junction contained 8 bases not matched to a gene. Germline V gene sequence: CDR1 MNHEY, CDR2 SVGEGT. The CDR3 has 15 amino acids. The chain's CDR3 is CASSFTSGVTGELFF. The CDR3 DNA reads as TGTGCCAGCAGCTTTACTAGCGGCGTTACCGGGGAGCTGTTTTTT.

This chain links TRBV20-1 with TRBJ2-7, with 9 bases aligning to TRBD1. V lost 3 bases and J lost 3; bases outside the gene matches: 3. In germline, CDR1 is DFQATT, CDR2 SNEGSKA (reference sequence). The CDR3 runs to 13 residues. This CDR3 reads CSASPGQGYEQYF. In DNA, the CDR3 is TGCAGTGCTAGTCCGGGACAGGGCTACGAGCAGTACTTC.

The chain recombines TRBV7-8 with TRBJ2-7; TRBD1 aligns across 8 bases. J lost 3 bases, V lost 7 bases, and 8 bases had no gene match. This CDR3 spans 14 amino acids. CDR1 and CDR2 from the germline V gene are SGHVS and FQNEAQ. The DNA for the CDR3 is TGTGCCAGCACCCGTCGACAGGGGTACTACGAGCAGTACTTC. Protein: CASTRRQGYYEQYF. The full variable domain, its missing parts supplied by reference TRBV7-8 and TRBJ2-7, is GAGVSQSPRYKVAKRGQDVALRCDPISGHVSLFWYQQALGQGPEFLTYFQNEAQLDKSGLPSDRFFAERPEGSVSTLKIQRTQQEDSAVYLCASTRRQGYYEQYFGPGTRLTVT.

This clone was seen a few times. This chain uses TRBV3-1 (or the pseudogene TRBV3-2) with TRBJ2-1; 10 nucleotides agree with TRBD2. Germline CDR1 is LGHDT and CDR2 is YNNKEL (reference sequence). V was pared by 3 bases and J by 5 bases, with 4 bases of the junction left unmatched. CDR3 length: 15 residues. CDR3 loop: CASSHRTSGNNEQFF. DNA for the CDR3: TGTGCCAGCAGCCACAGGACTAGCGGTAACAATGAGCAGTTCTTC.

This clone was observed a few times. V usage is TRBV28 and J usage is TRBJ1-5, with TRBD1 matching 7 bases. Germline values: CDR1 MDHEN, CDR2 SYDVKM. V gave up 10 bases and J gave up 6 bases; unmatched junction bases: 9. This CDR3 is built from 13 residues. CDR3 bases: TGTGCCACAACAGGGGAGCCTGGTCAGCCCCAGCATTTT. This codes for CATTGEPGQPQHF.

The chain links TRBV30 to TRBJ1-2; 8 nucleotides align to TRBD1. This CDR3 has 17 residues. Germline CDR1 reads GTSNPN; CDR2 reads SVGIG (reference sequence). V shed 1 base, J shed 0 bases, and the junction held 10 bases outside the gene matches. This chain's CDR3 is CAWSGNRGAFPNYGYTF. In DNA form, the CDR3 reads TGTGCCTGGAGTGGCAACAGGGGGGCCTTTCCTAACTATGGCTACACCTTC.

V usage is TRBV27 and J usage is TRBJ2-2; TRBD2 aligns across 12 bases. Germline CDR1 is MNHEY and CDR2 is SMNVEV (reference sequence). J was trimmed by 9 bases and V by 5 bases; bases with no gene match: 10. The CDR3 has 16 amino acids. The CDR3, as DNA: TGTGCCAGCAGTCCGGGGCTAGCGGGAGGGCCCAGGGAGCTGTTTTTT. It encodes CASSPGLAGGPRELFF.

The V gene is TRBV6-5, the J gene TRBJ1-6; no firm D call. Germline V gene sequence: CDR1 MNHEY, CDR2 SVGAGI. The CDR3 is made up of 16 amino acids. Trimming stripped 0 bases from V and 7 bases from J, with 13 bases between. CDR3 sequence (DNA): TGTGCCAGCAGTTACTCGACGGGAGGACTCAATTCACCCCTCCACTTT. Protein sequence: CASSYSTGGLNSPLHF.

The chain links TRBV25-1 to TRBJ1-2, with TRBD1 matching over 8 bases. This CDR3 has 15 residues. The V and J ends lost 5 bases and 5 bases, in that order; junction bases with no gene match: 10. Germline V gene data show CDR1 as MGHDK and CDR2 as SYGVNS. The CDR3 coding sequence is TGTGCCAGCAGTTCCCAGGGGGCGCGAGGGTATGGCTACACCTTC. It encodes CASSSQGARGYGYTF.

This chain's CDR3 is CASSPRWGTAIYEQYF. CDR3 sequence (DNA): TGTGCCAGCAGCCCCCGTTGGGGGACAGCTATCTACGAGCAGTACTTC. This rearrangement joins TRBV3-1 (or the pseudogene TRBV3-2) to TRBJ2-7, with TRBD1 matching 7 bases. CDR3 size: 16 residues. The J segment lost 3 bases and the V segment lost 4 bases, leaving 12 bases of the junction unmatched. Germline assignment: CDR1 LGHDT and CDR2 YNNKEL (reference sequence).

The J gene is TRBJ2-6, the V gene TRBV18; TRBD2 might be the D (6 bases). The germline CDR1 and CDR2 sequences are KGHSH and LQKENI. The CDR3 is 15 amino acids. The ends were cut back, 2 bases at V and 4 bases at J, with 9 bases in the middle. The CDR3 sequence: CASSPGRSGANVLTF. The CDR3 DNA follows: TGTGCCAGCTCACCAGGGAGGTCCGGGGCCAACGTCCTGACTTTC.

The chain links TRBV9 to TRBJ2-2; 9 bases are shared with TRBD1. V was clipped by 4 bases and J by 4 bases; unmatched bases: 5. The CDR3 is 15 amino acids. Germline lookup yields CDR1 SGDLS and CDR2 YYNGEE. CDR3 in DNA: TGTGCCAGCAGCCCCAGGACAGGGGTCACCGGGGAGCTGTTTTTT. Translation gives CASSPRTGVTGELFF.

The chain combines TRBV6-2 or TRBV6-3 with TRBJ2-3, with D possibly matching TRBD2 (6 bases). Germline-derived CDR1 and CDR2 are MNHEY and SVGEGT. Trimming took 0 bases from V and 1 from J, leaving 17 bases between them. There are 18 residues in the CDR3. In DNA, the CDR3 is TGTGCCAGCAGTTACTCCGGAGTACGACTAGGAGGCACAGATACGCAGTATTTT. The encoded protein is CASSYSGVRLGGTDTQYF.

The rearrangement uses TRBV5-1 and TRBJ2-2; D ambiguous. Germline V lookup: CDR1 SGHRS, CDR2 YFSETQ. Trimming pared 4 bases from V and 6 bases from J, leaving 10 bases between. The length of the CDR3 is 13 residues. The CDR3 protein is CASSLQVAGELFF. As DNA, the CDR3 is TGCGCCAGCAGCCTGCAGGTTGCCGGGGAGCTGTTTTTT.

The V and J genes are TRBV5-4 and TRBJ2-1; TRBD1 matches at 7 bases. The CDR3 sequence is 17 residues long. V lost 1 base to trimming and J lost 2 bases; unmatched junction nucleotides: 9. Germline loops: CDR1 SGHNT, CDR2 YYREEE (reference sequence). The CDR3 sequence: CASSLNSGGRTYNEQFF. CDR3 bases: TGTGCCAGCAGCTTGAATTCAGGGGGACGCACCTACAATGAGCAGTTCTTC.

The chain recombines TRBV18 with TRBJ2-7; TRBD1 aligns across 8 bases. Losses at the gene ends were 1 base for V and 0 bases for J; bases not matched to a gene: 14. The CDR3 spans 19 residues. CDR1 is KGHSH and CDR2 is LQKENI in the germline V gene. CDR3 coding DNA: TGTGCCAGCTCACCACGTTCCGGGACAGGCGCTCTTAGCTCCTACGAGCAGTACTTC. Its protein is CASSPRSGTGALSSYEQYF.

The chain combines TRBV28 with TRBJ2-5; D is ambiguous. V lost 3 bases and J 6 bases, leaving 14 bases between the germline ends. CDR1 is MDHEN, CDR2 SYDVKM, per germline. The CDR3 has 14 residues. The CDR3 DNA reads TGTGCCAGCAGTTTGCAGGCAGTCTCGCAGACCCAGTACTTC. This gives the protein CASSLQAVSQTQYF.